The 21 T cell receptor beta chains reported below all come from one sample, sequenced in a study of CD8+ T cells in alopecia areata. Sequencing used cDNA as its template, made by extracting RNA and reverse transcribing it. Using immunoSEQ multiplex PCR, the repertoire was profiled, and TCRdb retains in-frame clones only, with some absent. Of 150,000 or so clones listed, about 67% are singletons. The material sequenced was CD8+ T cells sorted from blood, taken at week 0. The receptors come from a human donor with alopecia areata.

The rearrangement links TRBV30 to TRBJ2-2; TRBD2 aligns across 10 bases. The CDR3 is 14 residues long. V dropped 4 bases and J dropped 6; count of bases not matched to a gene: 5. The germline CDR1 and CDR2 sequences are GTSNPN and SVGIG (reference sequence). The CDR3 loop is CAWTGTSVSGELFF. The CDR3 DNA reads TGTGCCTGGACCGGGACTAGCGTATCCGGGGAGCTGTTTTTT.

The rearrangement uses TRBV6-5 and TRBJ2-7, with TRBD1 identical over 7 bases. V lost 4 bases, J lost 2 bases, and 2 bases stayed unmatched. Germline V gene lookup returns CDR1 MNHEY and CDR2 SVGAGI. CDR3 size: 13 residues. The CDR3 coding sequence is TGTGCCAGCAGTTGGCAGGGGGCCTACGAGCAGTACTTC. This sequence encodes CASSWQGAYEQYF.

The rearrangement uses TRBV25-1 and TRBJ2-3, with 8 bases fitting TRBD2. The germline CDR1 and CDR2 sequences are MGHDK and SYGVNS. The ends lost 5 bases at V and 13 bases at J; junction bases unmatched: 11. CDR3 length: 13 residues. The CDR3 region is CASSTLGLAREYF. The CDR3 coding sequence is TGTGCCAGCAGTACACTCGGACTAGCCAGGGAGTATTTT.

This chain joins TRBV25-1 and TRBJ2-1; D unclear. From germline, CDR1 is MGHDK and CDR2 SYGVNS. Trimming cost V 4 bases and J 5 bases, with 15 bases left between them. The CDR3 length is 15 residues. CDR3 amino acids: CASSVRLGYDNEQFF. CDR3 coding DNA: TGTGCCAGCAGTGTTCGGTTGGGCTACGACAATGAGCAGTTCTTC. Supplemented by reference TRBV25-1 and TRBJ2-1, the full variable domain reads EADIYQTPRYLVIGTGKKITLECSQTMGHDKMYWYQQDPGMELHLIHYSYGVNSTEKGDLSSESTVSRIRTEHFPLTLESARPSHTSQYLCASSVRLGYDNEQFFGPGTRLTVL.

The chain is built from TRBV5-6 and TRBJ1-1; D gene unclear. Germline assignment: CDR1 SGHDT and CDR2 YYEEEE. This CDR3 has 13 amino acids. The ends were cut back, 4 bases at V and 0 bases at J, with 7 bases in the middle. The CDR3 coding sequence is TGTGCCAGCAGCCCCGGCCTGAACACTGAAGCTTTCTTT. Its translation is CASSPGLNTEAFF.

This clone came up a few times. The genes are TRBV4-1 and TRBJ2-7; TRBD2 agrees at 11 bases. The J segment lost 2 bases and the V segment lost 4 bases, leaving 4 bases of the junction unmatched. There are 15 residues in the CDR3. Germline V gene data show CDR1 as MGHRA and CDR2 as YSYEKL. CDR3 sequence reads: CASSLLAGDTYEQYF. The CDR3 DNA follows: TGCGCCAGCAGCCTACTAGCGGGGGACACCTACGAGCAGTACTTC.

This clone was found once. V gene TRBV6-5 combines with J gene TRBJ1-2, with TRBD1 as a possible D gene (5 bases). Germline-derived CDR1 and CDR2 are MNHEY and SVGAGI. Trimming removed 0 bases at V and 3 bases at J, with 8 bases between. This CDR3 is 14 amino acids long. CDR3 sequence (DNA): TGTGCCAGCAGTTACTCGGGGGAGGACTATGGCTACACCTTC. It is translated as CASSYSGEDYGYTF.

For the CDR3, the DNA is TGTGCCAGCAGCGTCGGGCTTAAAAACTACGAGCAGTACTTC. Translation gives CASSVGLKNYEQYF. The chain has TRBV9 and TRBJ2-7; D is uncertain. V was shortened by 2 bases and J by 3 bases, with 12 bases between the two germline ends. The CDR3 is 14 amino acids. Germline V lookup: CDR1 SGDLS, CDR2 YYNGEE. Using reference TRBV9 and TRBJ2-7 for the parts outside the CDR3, the full variable domain is DSGVTQTPKHLITATGQRVTLRCSPRSGDLSVYWYQQSLDQGLQFLIQYYNGEERAKGNILERFSAQQFPDLHSELNLSSLELGDSALYFCASSVGLKNYEQYFGPGTRLTVT.

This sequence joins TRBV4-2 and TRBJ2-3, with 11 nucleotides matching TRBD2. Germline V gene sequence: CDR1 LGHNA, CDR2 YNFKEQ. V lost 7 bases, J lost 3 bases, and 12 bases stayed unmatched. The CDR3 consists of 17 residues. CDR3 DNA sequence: TGTGCCAGCACCACAGGTAGCGGGGGGGCTTGGACAGATACGCAGTATTTT. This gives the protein CASTTGSGGAWTDTQYF.

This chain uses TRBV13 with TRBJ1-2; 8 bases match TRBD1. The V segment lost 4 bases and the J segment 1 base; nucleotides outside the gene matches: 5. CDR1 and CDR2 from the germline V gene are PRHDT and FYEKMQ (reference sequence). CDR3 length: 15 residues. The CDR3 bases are TGTGCCAGCAGCTCCGGGACAGGCGGTAACTATGGCTACACCTTC. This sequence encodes CASSSGTGGNYGYTF.

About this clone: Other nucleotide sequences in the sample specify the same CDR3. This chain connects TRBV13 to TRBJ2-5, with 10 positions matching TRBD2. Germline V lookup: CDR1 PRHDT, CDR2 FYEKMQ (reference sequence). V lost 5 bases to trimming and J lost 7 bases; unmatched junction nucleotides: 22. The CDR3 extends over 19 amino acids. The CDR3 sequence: CASSRLRGLAVPSRGTQYF. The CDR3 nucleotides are TGTGCCAGCAGCCGATTACGAGGACTAGCGGTTCCCTCCCGGGGGACCCAGTACTTC. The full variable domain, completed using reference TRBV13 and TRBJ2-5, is AAGVIQSPRHLIKEKRETATLKCYPIPRHDTVYWYQQGPGQDPQFLISFYEKMQSDKGSIPDRFSAQQFSDYHSELNMSSLELGDSALYFCASSRLRGLAVPSRGTQYFGPGTRLLVL.

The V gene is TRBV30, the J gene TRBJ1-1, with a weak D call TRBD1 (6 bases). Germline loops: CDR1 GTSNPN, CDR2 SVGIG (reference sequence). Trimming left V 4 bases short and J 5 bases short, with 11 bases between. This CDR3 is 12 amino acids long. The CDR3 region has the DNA TGTGCCTGGACAGGGGTGGGAACTGAAGCTTTCTTT. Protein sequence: CAWTGVGTEAFF.

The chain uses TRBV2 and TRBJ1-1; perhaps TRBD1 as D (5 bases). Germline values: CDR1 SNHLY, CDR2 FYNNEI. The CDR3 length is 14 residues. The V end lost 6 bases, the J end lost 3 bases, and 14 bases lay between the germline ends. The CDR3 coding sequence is TGTGCCAGCAGATTGGGACTGGATTACACTGAAGCTTTCTTT. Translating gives CASRLGLDYTEAFF.

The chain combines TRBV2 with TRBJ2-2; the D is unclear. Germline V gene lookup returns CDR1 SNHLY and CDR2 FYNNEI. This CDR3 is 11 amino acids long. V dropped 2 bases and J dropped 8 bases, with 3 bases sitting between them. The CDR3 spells CASSEPGELFF. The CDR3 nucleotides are TGTGCCAGCAGTGAACCTGGGGAGCTGTTTTTT.

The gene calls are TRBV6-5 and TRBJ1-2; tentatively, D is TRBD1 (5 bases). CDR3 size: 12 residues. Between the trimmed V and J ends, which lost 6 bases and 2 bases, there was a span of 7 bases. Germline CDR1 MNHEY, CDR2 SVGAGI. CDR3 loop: CASRGRNYGYTF. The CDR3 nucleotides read TGTGCCAGCAGGGGGCGGAACTATGGCTACACCTTC.

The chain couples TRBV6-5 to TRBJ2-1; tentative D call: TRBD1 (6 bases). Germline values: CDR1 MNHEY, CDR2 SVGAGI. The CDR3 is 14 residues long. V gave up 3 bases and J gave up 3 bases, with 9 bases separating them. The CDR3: CASSYSDSYNEQFF. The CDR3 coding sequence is TGTGCCAGCAGTTATTCGGACAGCTACAATGAGCAGTTCTTC.

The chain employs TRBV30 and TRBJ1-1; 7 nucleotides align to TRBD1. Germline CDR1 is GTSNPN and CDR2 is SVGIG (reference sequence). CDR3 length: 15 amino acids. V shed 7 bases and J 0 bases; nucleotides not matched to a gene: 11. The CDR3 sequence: CASGRDRVLNTEAFF. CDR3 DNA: TGTGCCTCTGGACGCGACAGGGTTCTGAACACTGAAGCTTTCTTT.

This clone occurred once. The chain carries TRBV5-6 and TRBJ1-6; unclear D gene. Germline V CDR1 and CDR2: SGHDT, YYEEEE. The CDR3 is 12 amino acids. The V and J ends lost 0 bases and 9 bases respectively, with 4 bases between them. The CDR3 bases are TGTGCCAGCAGCTTGGCGACTTCACCCCTCCACTTT. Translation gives CASSLATSPLHF.

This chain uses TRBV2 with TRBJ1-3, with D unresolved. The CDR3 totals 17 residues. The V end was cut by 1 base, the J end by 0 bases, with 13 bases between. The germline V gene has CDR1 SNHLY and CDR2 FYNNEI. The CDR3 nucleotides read TGTGCCAGCAGTGAAGTTTTGAGGGCCCTCTCTGGAAACACCATATATTTT. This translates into CASSEVLRALSGNTIYF. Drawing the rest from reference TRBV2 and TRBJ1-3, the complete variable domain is EPEVTQTPSHQVTQMGQEVILRCVPISNHLYFYWYRQILGQKVEFLVSFYNNEISEKSEIFDDQFSVERPDGSNFTLKIRSTKLEDSAMYFCASSEVLRALSGNTIYFGEGSWLTVV.

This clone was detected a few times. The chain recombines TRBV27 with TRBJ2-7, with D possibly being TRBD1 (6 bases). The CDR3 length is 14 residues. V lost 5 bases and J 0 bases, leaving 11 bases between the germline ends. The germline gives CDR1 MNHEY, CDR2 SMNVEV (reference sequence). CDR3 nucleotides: TGTGCCAGCAGTCGACAGGAAAGCTCCTACGAGCAGTACTTC. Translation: CASSRQESSYEQYF.

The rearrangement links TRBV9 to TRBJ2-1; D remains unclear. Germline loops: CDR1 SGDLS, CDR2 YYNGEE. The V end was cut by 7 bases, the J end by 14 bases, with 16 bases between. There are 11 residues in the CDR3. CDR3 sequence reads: CASGTYRAEFF. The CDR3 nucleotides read TGTGCCAGCGGAACCTACAGAGCTGAGTTCTTC.